This T cell receptor (beta chain) was retrieved from a study of radiotherapy plus CTLA-4 blockade in lung cancer. Turning to the study itself: Patients showed objective responses in 15% to 20% of cases, and disease control was achieved by over 25%.

Overall study findings and caveats: Reports state that early shifts in blood T cell clones, with interferon-beta, best predicted response. TCR clones from tumors expanded in blood after radiotherapy plus ipilimumab.

Clones were sequenced by immunoSEQ multiplex PCR, and TCRdb holds only the in-frame ones, with some missing. Among roughly 50,000 clones listed, around four fifths were seen once. With regard to this clone: Its antigen is as yet unknown.

Losses at the gene ends were 2 bases for V and 8 bases for J; bases not matched to a gene: 5. CDR1 and CDR2 (germline): MDHEN, SYDVKM. The CDR3 length is 15 residues. People whose metastatic non-small-cell lung cancer was chemo-refractory got focal radiation along with CTLA-4 blockade by ipilimumab. The chain recombines TRBV28 with TRBJ1-4, with TRBD1 identical over 10 bases. The receptor was derived from a human donor with non-small cell lung cancer whose response to radiotherapy plus ipilimumab could not be evaluated. The sequencing used peripheral blood, collected from a patient treated with radiotherapy plus ipilimumab. CDR3 protein: CASSLNDRGREKLFF. DNA for the CDR3: TGTGCCAGCAGTTTAAACGACAGGGGGCGAGAAAAACTGTTTTTT.